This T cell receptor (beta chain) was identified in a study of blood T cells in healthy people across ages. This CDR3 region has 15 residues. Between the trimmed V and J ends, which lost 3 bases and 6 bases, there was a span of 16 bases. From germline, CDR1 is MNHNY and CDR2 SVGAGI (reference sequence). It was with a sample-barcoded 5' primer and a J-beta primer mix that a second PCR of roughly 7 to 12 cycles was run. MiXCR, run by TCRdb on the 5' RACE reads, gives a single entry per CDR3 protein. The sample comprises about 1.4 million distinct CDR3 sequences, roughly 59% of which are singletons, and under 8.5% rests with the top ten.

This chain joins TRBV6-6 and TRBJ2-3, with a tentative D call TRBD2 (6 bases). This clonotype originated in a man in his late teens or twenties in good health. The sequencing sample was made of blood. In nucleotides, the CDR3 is TGTGCCAGCAGTTATCCCGGCGGGATCCGGGATACGCAGTATTTT. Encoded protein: CASSYPGGIRDTQYF.